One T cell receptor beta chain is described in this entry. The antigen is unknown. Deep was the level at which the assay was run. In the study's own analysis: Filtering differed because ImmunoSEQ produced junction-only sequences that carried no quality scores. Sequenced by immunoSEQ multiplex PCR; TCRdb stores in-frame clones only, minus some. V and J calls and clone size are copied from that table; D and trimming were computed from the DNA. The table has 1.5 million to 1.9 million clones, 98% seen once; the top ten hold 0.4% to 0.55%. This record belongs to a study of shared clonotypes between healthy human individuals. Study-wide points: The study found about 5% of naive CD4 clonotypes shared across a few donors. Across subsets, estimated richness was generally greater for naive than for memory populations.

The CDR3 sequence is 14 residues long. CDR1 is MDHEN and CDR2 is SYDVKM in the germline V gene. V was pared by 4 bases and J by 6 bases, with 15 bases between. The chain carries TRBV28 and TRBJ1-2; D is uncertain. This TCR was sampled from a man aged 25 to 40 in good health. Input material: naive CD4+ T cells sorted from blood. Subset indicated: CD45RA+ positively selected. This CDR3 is CASSSRTSVNGYTF. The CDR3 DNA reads TGTGCCAGCAGTTCGCGGACGTCGGTGAATGGCTACACCTTC.